A single sample is the source of the 29 T cell receptor beta chains below, sequenced in a study of molecular identifiers for immune sequencing clone quantification (dated by TCRdb to the late 2010s). Library preparation employed PCR. These reads were obtained on an Illumina HiSeq 4000. TCRdb reworked the public reads: Q25 trimming with fastp, MiXCR clone assembly, productive beta chains retained. Rows merge per CDR3 protein into single entries with the most common DNA and genes. A total of 300,000 to 400,000 distinct CDR3 sequences appear in this sample, 20% to 25% of them only once. The ten most abundant clones make up under 0.95% of the sample. Input material: naive CD8+ T cells from blood, with Jurkat cell RNA spiked in. In the paper's terms, the cell subset or site label means: FACS-sorted CD8+CD4-CCR7+CD45RA+ naive T cells. Receptor source: a human donor in good health. Some libraries in this study had Jurkat cell RNA spiked in.

This clonotype is a singleton in its sample. The chain employs TRBV6-2 or TRBV6-3 and TRBJ2-1; D is unclear. Germline V gene sequence: CDR1 MNHEY, CDR2 SVGEGT. The CDR3 runs 12 residues. V dropped 2 bases and J dropped 8 bases, with 7 bases sitting between them. CDR3 nucleotide sequence: TGTGCCAGCAGTTACCAACTGGATGAGCAGTTCTTC. This sequence encodes CASSYQLDEQFF.

The sample holds many counts of this clonotype. The chain joins TRBV20-1 to TRBJ2-2, with 9 positions matching TRBD2. The V segment lost 0 bases and the J segment 5 bases; nucleotides outside the gene matches: 7. In germline, CDR1 is DFQATT, CDR2 SNEGSKA (reference sequence). The CDR3 loop spans 16 amino acids. The CDR3 spells CSAREIMREGTGELFF. In DNA form, the CDR3 reads TGCAGTGCTAGAGAGATAATGCGGGAGGGGACCGGGGAGCTGTTTTTT.

This clonotype was seen ten or more times. The J gene is TRBJ2-7, the V gene TRBV13; 9 nucleotides align to TRBD2. Unmatched junction bases numbered 9, after V lost 1 base and J lost 5 bases. CDR3 length: 16 residues. CDR1 and CDR2 from the germline V gene are PRHDT and FYEKMQ (reference sequence). The chain's CDR3 is CASSLDLTSGRDEQYF. CDR3 in DNA: TGTGCCAGCAGCTTAGATCTGACTAGCGGACGAGACGAGCAGTACTTC.

This clonotype has a count of ten or more. The chain combines TRBV7-9 with TRBJ2-1; 7 bases fit TRBD1. This CDR3 spans 15 amino acids. In germline, CDR1 is SEHNR, CDR2 FQNEAQ (reference sequence). V shed 4 bases, J shed 2 bases, and the junction held 5 bases outside the gene matches. The CDR3 nucleotides are TGTGCCAGCAGCTCACCGGGACAGACCTACAATGAGCAGTTCTTC. Encoded protein: CASSSPGQTYNEQFF.

This clonotype was observed many times. The V and J genes are TRBV7-9 and TRBJ2-3; D not resolved. V lost 5 bases, J lost 4 bases, and 16 bases lay in between. Germline-derived CDR1 and CDR2 are SEHNR and FQNEAQ (reference sequence). This CDR3 comprises 15 residues. In nucleotides, the CDR3 is TGTGCCAGCAGCCAAGACCTAACTGGGTCAGATACGCAGTATTTT. Translation gives CASSQDLTGSDTQYF.

This clonotype was seen many times. The chain recombines TRBV7-2 with TRBJ1-1; 8 nucleotides align to TRBD1. There are 13 residues in the CDR3. In germline, CDR1 is SGHTA, CDR2 FQGNSA. Trimming removed 8 bases from V and 5 bases from J; junction bases left unmatched: 7. The CDR3 DNA follows: TGTGCCAGCCGCTATACAGGGGGGACTGAAGCTTTCTTT. Protein: CASRYTGGTEAFF.

At least ten counts were recorded for this clonotype. The chain recombines TRBV29-1 with TRBJ2-7, with D unclear. V lost 7 bases, J lost 3 bases, and 10 bases lay in between. This CDR3 has 11 amino acids. CDR1 SQVTM and CDR2 ANQGSEA come from the germline V gene. The CDR3 region is CSAQLGYEQYF. In nucleotides, the CDR3 is TGCAGCGCACAGTTGGGCTACGAGCAGTACTTC.

J is TRBJ1-2 and V is TRBV7-9; TRBD1 matches 7 bases. Germline V gene data show CDR1 as SEHNR and CDR2 as FQNEAQ (reference sequence). V lost 1 base to trimming and J lost 4 bases; unmatched junction nucleotides: 9. CDR3 length equals 16 residues. The CDR3 sequence: CASSLVHRGMTYGYTF. CDR3 sequence (DNA): TGTGCCAGCAGCTTAGTCCACAGGGGTATGACCTATGGCTACACCTTC.

This clonotype was picked up a small number of times. An end of the junction differs from the germline gene, which may be a read error. The CDR3 DNA sequence: TGTGCCAGCAGCCTAGGGACATCCTCCTCCTACGTGCAGTACTTC. Its protein product is CASSLGTSSSYVQYF. V gene TRBV12-3 or TRBV12-4 combines with J gene TRBJ2-7; D may be TRBD1 (6 bases). This CDR3 spans 15 amino acids.

This clonotype has more than one count but fewer than ten. Given a much more abundant clone one base away, this may be a read error. The V call is TRBV7-6, the J call TRBJ2-3; D uncertain. The CDR3 length is 15 residues. Germline V gene lookup returns CDR1 SGHVS and CDR2 FNYEAQ. The CDR3 nucleotides are TGTGCCAGCAGCCCCCTGTCCATAGGTACAGATATGCAGTATTTT. This codes for CASSPLSIGTDMQYF.

This clonotype was detected many times. The V gene is TRBV14, the J gene TRBJ2-3; TRBD2 is a possible D gene (5 bases). Deletions cut 0 bases from V and 6 bases from J, with 10 bases between. This CDR3 region has 14 residues. CDR1 is SGHDN, CDR2 FVKESK, per germline. Written as DNA, the CDR3 is TGTGCCAGCAGCCAAGATCATCGGAGGGATACGCAGTATTTT. Translating gives CASSQDHRRDTQYF.

In this sample, this clonotype turned up many times. This sequence joins TRBV7-6 and TRBJ1-1; the match to TRBD1 covers 7 bases. There are 15 residues in the CDR3. Germline assignment: CDR1 SGHVS and CDR2 FNYEAQ. The V and J ends lost 6 bases and 5 bases, in that order; junction bases with no gene match: 12. CDR3 DNA: TGTGCCAGCAGTTCTCGTGACAGGGAGAGGACTGAAGCTTTCTTT. This gives the protein CASSSRDRERTEAFF.

This clonotype was recorded at least ten times. This rearrangement joins TRBV25-1 to TRBJ2-2, with D unclear. The CDR3 loop spans 12 amino acids. Looked up from germline, CDR1 is MGHDK and CDR2 is SYGVNS. V shed 5 bases and J shed 3 bases, with 4 bases lying between them. CDR3 sequence reads: CASSIYTGELFF. In DNA form, the CDR3 reads TGTGCCAGCAGTATATACACCGGGGAGCTGTTTTTT.

For this clonotype: A much larger clone is a single base away; this may be a read error. The chain joins TRBV30 to TRBJ2-7, with TRBD2 identical over 7 bases. CDR3 length equals 14 residues. The V gene's germline CDR1 is GTSNPN and CDR2 SVGIG (reference sequence). CDR3 DNA: TGTGCCTGGAGTGTAGGACTAGTCTCCTACGAGCGGTACTTC. Translation: CAWSVGLVSYERYF.

This clonotype was detected many times. The genes are TRBV29-1 and TRBJ2-3; 13 bases line up with TRBD2. This CDR3 comprises 18 residues. The germline gives CDR1 SQVTM, CDR2 ANQGSEA. Trimming at V came to 3 bases and at J to 1 base, leaving 10 bases not matched to a gene. CDR3 sequence (DNA): TGCAGCGTTGACTCCATTCTACTAGCGGGAGGGCGCACAGATACGCAGTATTTT. This translates into CSVDSILLAGGRTDTQYF.

This clonotype was seen a handful of times. Since the CDR3 does not end with the conserved phenylalanine or tryptophan, this likely comes from a read error. The CDR3 region is CASSFSDGGYGYTL. The CDR3 DNA follows: TGTGCCAGCAGTTTTTCGGACGGAGGCTATGGCTACACCCTC. V gene TRBV12-3 or TRBV12-4 combines with J gene TRBJ1-2; D is uncertain. The CDR3 is 14 amino acids. Trimming cost V 3 bases and J 4 bases, with 12 bases left between them.

This clonotype appeared a single time. An end of the junction differs from the germline gene, which may be a read error. The chain carries TRBV3-1 and TRBJ2-1; the D gene is possibly TRBD2 (6 bases). Germline loops: CDR1 LGHDT, CDR2 YNNKEL (reference sequence). The CDR3 runs to 19 residues. CDR3 in amino acids: CASGQDFGGAPSSGNEQFF. DNA of the CDR3: TGTGCCAGCGGCCAAGATTTCGGCGGGGCTCCATCATCGGGGAATGAGCAGTTCTTC.

As concerns this clonotype: The final CDR3 position lacks the conserved phenylalanine or tryptophan, pointing to a likely read error. The chain employs TRBV18 and TRBJ2-7; D may be TRBD1 (7 bases). The germline CDR1 and CDR2 sequences are KGHSH and LQKENI. Trimming removed 6 bases at V and 4 bases at J, with 28 bases between. The CDR3 length is 18 residues. In DNA, the CDR3 is TGTGCCAGCTCGCCTGACAGGGAGGTGCCCGAAAATTCGTACGAGCAGTACTTA. It is translated as CASSPDREVPENSYEQYL.

The table lists this clonotype with many counts. The J gene is TRBJ2-2, the V gene TRBV29-1; D is uncertain. Trimming took off 6 bases at V and 6 bases at J, with 11 bases between the two ends. Looked up from germline, CDR1 is SQVTM and CDR2 is ANQGSEA. CDR3 length equals 12 residues. The CDR3: CSVPRWSGELFF. Here the CDR3 DNA reads TGCAGCGTCCCCAGGTGGTCCGGGGAGCTGTTTTTT.

Only a few counts were recorded for this clonotype. This chain joins TRBV20-1 and TRBJ1-1; D is uncertain. V was shortened by 2 bases and J by 5 bases, with 9 bases between the two germline ends. Germline V gene lookup returns CDR1 DFQATT and CDR2 SNEGSKA (reference sequence). The CDR3 spans 12 residues. For the CDR3, the DNA is TGCAGTGCTAGATACGTGGGTACTGAAGCTTTCTTT. As protein: CSARYVGTEAFF.

This clonotype was recorded many times. The V call is TRBV15, the J call TRBJ1-5; unclear D gene. Trimming stripped 1 base from V and 5 bases from J, with 15 bases between. The germline V gene encodes CDR1 LNHNV and CDR2 YYDKDF (reference sequence). This CDR3 spans 16 amino acids. CDR3 loop: CATSRARMGLDQPQHF. CDR3 nucleotide sequence: TGTGCCACCAGCAGAGCGAGGATGGGGTTGGATCAGCCCCAGCATTTT.

J is TRBJ1-1 and V is TRBV10-3, with 10 bases aligning to TRBD1. This CDR3 is built from 18 residues. Germline V gene sequence: CDR1 ENHRY, CDR2 SYGVKD. V shed 0 bases and J 6 bases; nucleotides not matched to a gene: 13. CDR3 nucleotide sequence: TGTGCCATCAGTGAGTCTGTTTTGGGACAGGGGCCCTACTCTGAAGCTTTCTTT. Translation gives CAISESVLGQGPYSEAFF.

This clonotype has ten or more counts. J is TRBJ1-1 and V is TRBV25-1; D uncertain. The CDR3 is 14 residues long. V was shortened by 4 bases and J by 11 bases, with 20 bases between the two germline ends. Looked up from germline, CDR1 is MGHDK and CDR2 is SYGVNS. This chain's CDR3 is CASSGFSLNIGAFF. CDR3 bases: TGTGCCAGCAGTGGATTCAGCCTCAACATCGGGGCTTTCTTT.

There are many counts of this clonotype. The genes are TRBV11-2 and TRBJ2-5; 8 bases are shared with TRBD2. After removal of 5 bases from V and 3 bases from J, the junction contained 8 bases not matched to a gene. Germline lookup yields CDR1 SGHAT and CDR2 FQNNGV. CDR3 size: 15 residues. CDR3 sequence: CASSNRWRGEETQYF. In DNA form, the CDR3 reads TGTGCCAGCAGCAACAGGTGGCGGGGGGAAGAGACCCAGTACTTC.

This clonotype came up many times. The genes are TRBV6-2 or TRBV6-3 and TRBJ1-5; D might be TRBD1 (6 bases). The CDR3 consists of 15 residues. V was shortened by 6 bases and J by 0 bases, with 12 bases between the two germline ends. Germline lookup yields CDR1 MNHEY and CDR2 SVGEGT. CDR3 region: CASRETGYSNQPQHF. In DNA, the CDR3 is TGTGCCAGCAGGGAGACAGGCTATAGCAATCAGCCCCAGCATTTT.

V is TRBV5-3 and J is TRBJ2-3; D is undetermined. TRBV5-3 is reported as an ORF; its role is uncertain. The CDR3 has 13 residues. CDR3 amino acids: CVSTHLSQDTQYF. The CDR3 DNA follows: TGTGTCAGCACCCACCTCTCGCAGGATACGCAGTATTTT.

In this sample, this clonotype turned up many times. CDR3 sequence reads: CASSLWSGETDTQYF. Written as DNA, the CDR3 is TGTGCCAGCAGCTTGTGGAGCGGGGAAACAGATACGCAGTATTTT. The chain recombines TRBV5-4 with TRBJ2-3; 7 positions agree with TRBD2. CDR3 size: 15 residues. The trim removed 1 base at V and 3 bases at J, leaving 5 bases unmatched. Germline CDR1 and CDR2: SGHNT and YYREEE (reference sequence).

This clonotype was counted ten times or more. This chain connects TRBV7-2 to TRBJ2-5, with D possibly called TRBD1 or TRBD2 (5 bases each). This CDR3 has 15 residues. The V gene lost 1 base and the J gene lost 2 bases, with 11 bases spanning the gap. CDR1 and CDR2 from the germline V gene are SGHTA and FQGNSA. This CDR3 is CASSLVGTRQETQYF. The CDR3 nucleotides read TGTGCCAGCAGCTTAGTGGGGACCAGACAAGAGACCCAGTACTTC.

This clonotype was found many times. This chain joins TRBV19 and TRBJ2-7, with TRBD2 matching 10 bases. The V gene end was trimmed by 5 bases and the J gene end by 2 bases; junction bases not matched to a gene: 6. Germline-derived CDR1 and CDR2 are LNHDA and SQIVND (reference sequence). There are 15 residues in the CDR3. CDR3 protein: CASSLLAGDTYEQYF. In DNA, the CDR3 is TGTGCCAGTAGTCTTCTAGCGGGAGATACCTACGAGCAGTACTTC.